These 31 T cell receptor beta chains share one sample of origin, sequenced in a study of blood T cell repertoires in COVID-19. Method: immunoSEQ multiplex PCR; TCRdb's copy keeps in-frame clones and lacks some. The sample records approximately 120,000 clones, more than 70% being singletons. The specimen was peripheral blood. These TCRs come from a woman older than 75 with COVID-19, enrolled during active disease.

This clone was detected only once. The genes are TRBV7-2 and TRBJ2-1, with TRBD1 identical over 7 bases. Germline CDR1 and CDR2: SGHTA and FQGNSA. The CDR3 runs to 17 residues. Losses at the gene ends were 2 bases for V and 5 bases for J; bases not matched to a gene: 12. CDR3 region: CASSLIIDRVVDNEQFF. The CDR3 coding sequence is TGTGCCAGCAGCTTAATCATCGACAGGGTAGTGGACAATGAGCAGTTCTTC.

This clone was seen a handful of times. CDR3 in DNA: TGCGCCAGCAGCTTGGCCGAACTAAGAAAGTCCAATGAGCAGTTCTTC. Its translation: CASSLAELRKSNEQFF. J is TRBJ2-1 and V is TRBV5-1, with D unclear. The germline V and J ends were trimmed by 0 bases and 6 bases, with 16 bases remaining between them. The CDR3 runs 16 residues. In germline, CDR1 is SGHRS, CDR2 YFSETQ.

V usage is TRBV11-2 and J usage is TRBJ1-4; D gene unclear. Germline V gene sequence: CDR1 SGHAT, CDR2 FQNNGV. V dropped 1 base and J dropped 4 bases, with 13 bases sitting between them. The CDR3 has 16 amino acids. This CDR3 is CASSLGAFGFNEKLFF. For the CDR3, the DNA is TGTGCCAGCAGCTTAGGTGCCTTCGGGTTTAATGAAAAACTGTTTTTT.

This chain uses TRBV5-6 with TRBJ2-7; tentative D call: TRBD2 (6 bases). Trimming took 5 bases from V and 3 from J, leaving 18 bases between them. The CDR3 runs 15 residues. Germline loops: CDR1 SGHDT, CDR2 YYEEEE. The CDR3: CASRDRDGGNYEQYF. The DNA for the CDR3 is TGTGCCAGCAGGGACCGGGACGGAGGGAACTACGAGCAGTACTTC.

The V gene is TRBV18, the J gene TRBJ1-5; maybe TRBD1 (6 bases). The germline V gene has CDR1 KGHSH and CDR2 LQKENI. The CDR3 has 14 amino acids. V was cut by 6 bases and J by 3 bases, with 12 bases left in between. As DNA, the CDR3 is TGTGCCAGCTCTAGAAGACAGGACAATCAGCCCCAGCATTTT. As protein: CASSRRQDNQPQHF.

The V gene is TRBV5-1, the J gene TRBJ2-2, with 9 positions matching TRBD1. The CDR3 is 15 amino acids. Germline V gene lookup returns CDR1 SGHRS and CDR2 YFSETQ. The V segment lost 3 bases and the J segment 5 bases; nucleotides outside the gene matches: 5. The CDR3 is CASSYGTGNTGELFF. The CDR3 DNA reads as TGCGCCAGCAGCTACGGGACAGGGAATACCGGGGAGCTGTTTTTT.

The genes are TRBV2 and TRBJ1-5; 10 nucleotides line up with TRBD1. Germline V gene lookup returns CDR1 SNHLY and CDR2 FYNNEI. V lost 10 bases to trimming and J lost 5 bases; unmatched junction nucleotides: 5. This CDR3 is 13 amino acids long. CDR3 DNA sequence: TGTGCCATCGGGACAGGGGAGGATCAGCCCCAGCATTTT. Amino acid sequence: CAIGTGEDQPQHF.

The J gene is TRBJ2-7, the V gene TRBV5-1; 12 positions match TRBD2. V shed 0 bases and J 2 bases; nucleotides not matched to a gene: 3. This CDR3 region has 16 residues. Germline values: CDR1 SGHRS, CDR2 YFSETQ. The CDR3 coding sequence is TGCGCCAGCAGCTTGGGCGGACTAGCGGGAACCTACGAGCAGTACTTC. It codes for CASSLGGLAGTYEQYF.

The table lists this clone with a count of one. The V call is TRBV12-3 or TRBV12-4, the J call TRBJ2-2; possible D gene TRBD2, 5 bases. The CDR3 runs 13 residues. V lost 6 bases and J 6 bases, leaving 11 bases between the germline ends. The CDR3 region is CASRLDSPGELFF. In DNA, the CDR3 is TGTGCCAGCAGGCTGGACTCACCCGGGGAGCTGTTTTTT.

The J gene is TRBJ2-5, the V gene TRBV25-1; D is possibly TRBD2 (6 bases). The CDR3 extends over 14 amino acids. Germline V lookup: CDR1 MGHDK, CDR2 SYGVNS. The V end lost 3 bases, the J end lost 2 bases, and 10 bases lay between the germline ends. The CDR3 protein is CASSEEGLQETQYF. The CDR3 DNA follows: TGTGCCAGCAGTGAGGAGGGTCTTCAAGAGACCCAGTACTTC.

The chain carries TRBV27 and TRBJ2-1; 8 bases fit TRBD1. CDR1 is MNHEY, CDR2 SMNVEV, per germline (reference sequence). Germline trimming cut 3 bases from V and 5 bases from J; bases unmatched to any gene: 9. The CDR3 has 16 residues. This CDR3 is CASSFFSTGANNEQFF. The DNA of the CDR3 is TGTGCCAGCAGTTTCTTCTCGACAGGGGCCAACAATGAGCAGTTCTTC.

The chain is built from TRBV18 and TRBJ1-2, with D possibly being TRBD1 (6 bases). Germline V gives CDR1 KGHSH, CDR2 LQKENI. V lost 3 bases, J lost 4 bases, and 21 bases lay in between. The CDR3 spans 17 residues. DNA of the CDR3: TGTGCCAGCTCACCCCAGAAAGGGACAAGCCGCGTCTATGGCTACACCTTC. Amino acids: CASSPQKGTSRVYGYTF.

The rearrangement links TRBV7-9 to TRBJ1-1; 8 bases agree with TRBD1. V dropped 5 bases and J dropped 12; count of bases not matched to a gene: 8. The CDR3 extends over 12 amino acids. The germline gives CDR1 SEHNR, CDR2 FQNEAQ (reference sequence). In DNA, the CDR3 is TGTGCCAGCAGCCCACGACAGGGGAGGCCTTTCTTT. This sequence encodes CASSPRQGRPFF. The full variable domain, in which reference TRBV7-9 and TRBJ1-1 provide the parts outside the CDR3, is DTGVSQNPRHKITKRGQNVTFRCDPISEHNRLYWYRQTLGQGPEFLTYFQNEAQLEKSRLLSDRFSAERPKGSFSTLEIQRTEQGDSAMYLCASSPRQGRPFFGQGTRLTVV.

The DNA for the CDR3 is TGTGCCAGCAGCTCGAAAGGGAGTTGGGACACCGGGGAGCTGTTTTTT. Translated, it gives CASSSKGSWDTGELFF. This sequence joins TRBV5-6 and TRBJ2-2; tentative D call: TRBD2 (5 bases). The CDR3 extends over 16 amino acids. Germline CDR1 is SGHDT and CDR2 is YYEEEE. The V end lost 3 bases, the J end lost 3 bases, and 15 bases lay between the germline ends.

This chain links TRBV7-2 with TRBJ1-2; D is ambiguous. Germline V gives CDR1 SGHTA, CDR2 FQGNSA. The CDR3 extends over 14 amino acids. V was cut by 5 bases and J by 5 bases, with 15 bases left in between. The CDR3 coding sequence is TGTGCCAGCAGCGCCACCTCCTCGGAGTATGGCTACACCTTC. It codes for CASSATSSEYGYTF.

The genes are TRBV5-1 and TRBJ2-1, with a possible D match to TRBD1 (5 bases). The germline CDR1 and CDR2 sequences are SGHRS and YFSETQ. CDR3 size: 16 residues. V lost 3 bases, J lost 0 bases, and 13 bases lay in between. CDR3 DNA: TGCGCCAGCAGCTCTGGACACCCGAGCTCCTACAATGAGCAGTTCTTC. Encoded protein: CASSSGHPSSYNEQFF.

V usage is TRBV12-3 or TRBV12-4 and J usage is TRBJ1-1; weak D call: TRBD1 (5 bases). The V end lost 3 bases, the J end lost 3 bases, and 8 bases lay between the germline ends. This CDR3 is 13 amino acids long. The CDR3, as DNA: TGTGCCAGCAGTTTCCTGGGGCACACTGAAGCTTTCTTT. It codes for CASSFLGHTEAFF.

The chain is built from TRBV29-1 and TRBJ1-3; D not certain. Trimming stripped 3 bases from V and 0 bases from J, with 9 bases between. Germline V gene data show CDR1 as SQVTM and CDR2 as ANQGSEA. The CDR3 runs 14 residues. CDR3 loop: CSVDGESSGNTIYF. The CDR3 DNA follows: TGCAGCGTTGATGGGGAGAGCTCTGGAAACACCATATATTTT.

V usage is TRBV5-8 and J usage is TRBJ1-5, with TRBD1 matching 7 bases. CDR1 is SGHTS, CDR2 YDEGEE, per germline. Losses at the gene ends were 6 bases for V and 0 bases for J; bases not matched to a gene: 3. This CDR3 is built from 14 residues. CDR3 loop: CASKDRVSNQPQHF. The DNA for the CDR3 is TGTGCCAGCAAAGACAGGGTTAGCAATCAGCCCCAGCATTTT.

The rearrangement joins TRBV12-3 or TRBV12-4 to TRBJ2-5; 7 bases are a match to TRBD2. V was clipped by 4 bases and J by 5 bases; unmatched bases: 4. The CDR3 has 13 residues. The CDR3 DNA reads TGTGCCAGCAGTTGGGGGGGAGGGGAGACCCAGTACTTC. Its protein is CASSWGGGETQYF.

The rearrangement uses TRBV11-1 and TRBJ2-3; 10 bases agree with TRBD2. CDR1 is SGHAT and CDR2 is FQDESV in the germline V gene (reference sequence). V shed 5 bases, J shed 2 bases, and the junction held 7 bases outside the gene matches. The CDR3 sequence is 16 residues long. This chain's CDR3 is CASSTSSGSTTDTQYF. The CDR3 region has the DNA TGTGCCAGCAGCACTTCTAGCGGGAGCACCACAGATACGCAGTATTTT.

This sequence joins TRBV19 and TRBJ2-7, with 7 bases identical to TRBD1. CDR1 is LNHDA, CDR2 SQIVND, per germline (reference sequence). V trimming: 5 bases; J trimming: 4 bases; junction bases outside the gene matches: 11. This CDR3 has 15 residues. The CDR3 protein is CASSALPGQHYEQYF. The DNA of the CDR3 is TGTGCCAGTAGTGCTTTACCGGGACAGCATTACGAGCAGTACTTC.

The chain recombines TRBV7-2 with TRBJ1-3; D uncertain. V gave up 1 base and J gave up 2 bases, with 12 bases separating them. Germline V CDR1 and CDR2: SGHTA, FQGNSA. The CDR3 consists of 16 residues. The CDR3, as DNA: TGTGCCAGCAGCTTAGTTCGGTCGGGTCCTGGAAACACCATATATTTT. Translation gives CASSLVRSGPGNTIYF.

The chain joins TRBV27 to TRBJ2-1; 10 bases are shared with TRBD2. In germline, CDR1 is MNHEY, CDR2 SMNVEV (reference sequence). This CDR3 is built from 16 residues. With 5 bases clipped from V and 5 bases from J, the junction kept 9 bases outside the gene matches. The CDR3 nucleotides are TGTGCCAGCAGTCTACGGCTAGCGGGAGAGAACAATGAGCAGTTCTTC. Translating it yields CASSLRLAGENNEQFF.

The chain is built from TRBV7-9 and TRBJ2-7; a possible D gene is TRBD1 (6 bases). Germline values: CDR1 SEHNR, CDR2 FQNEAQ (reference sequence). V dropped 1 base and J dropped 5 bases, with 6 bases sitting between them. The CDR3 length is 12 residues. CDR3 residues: CASSLDRDEQYF. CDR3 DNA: TGTGCCAGCAGCTTAGACAGGGACGAGCAGTACTTC.

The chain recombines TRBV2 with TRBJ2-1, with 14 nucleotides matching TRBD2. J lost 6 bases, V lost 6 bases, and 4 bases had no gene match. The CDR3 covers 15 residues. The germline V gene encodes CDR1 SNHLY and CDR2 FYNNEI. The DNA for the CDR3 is TGTGCCAGCAGAGGGACTAGCGGGAGATTCAATGAGCAGTTCTTC. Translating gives CASRGTSGRFNEQFF.

CDR3 bases: TGTGCCAGCACTGGACAGATCACCGGGGAGCTGTTTTTT. This codes for CASTGQITGELFF. The chain recombines TRBV2 with TRBJ2-2; D is perhaps TRBD1 (6 bases). CDR1 is SNHLY, CDR2 FYNNEI, per germline. The CDR3 totals 13 residues. The germline V and J ends were trimmed by 7 bases and 4 bases, with 10 bases remaining between them.

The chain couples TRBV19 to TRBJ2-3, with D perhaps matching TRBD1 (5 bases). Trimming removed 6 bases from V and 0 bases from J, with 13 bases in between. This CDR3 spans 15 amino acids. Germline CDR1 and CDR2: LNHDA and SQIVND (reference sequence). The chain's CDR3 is CASRRGLSSTDTQYF. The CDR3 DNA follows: TGTGCCAGTAGAAGGGGTCTATCTAGCACAGATACGCAGTATTTT.

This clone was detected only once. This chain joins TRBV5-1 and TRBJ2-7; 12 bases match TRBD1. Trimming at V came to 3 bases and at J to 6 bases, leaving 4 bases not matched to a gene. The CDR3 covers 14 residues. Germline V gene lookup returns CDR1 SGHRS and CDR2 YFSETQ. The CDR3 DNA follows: TGCGCCAGCAGCTGGGGACAGGGGGCACCCGAGCAGTACTTC. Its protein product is CASSWGQGAPEQYF.

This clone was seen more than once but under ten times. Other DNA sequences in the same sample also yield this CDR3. The CDR3 spells CASSQTGTNSYEQYF. CDR3 bases: TGTGCCAGCAGCCAGACCGGGACAAACTCCTACGAGCAGTACTTC. This sequence joins TRBV9 and TRBJ2-7, with a tentative D call TRBD1 (6 bases). Germline V gene sequence: CDR1 SGDLS, CDR2 YYNGEE. This CDR3 region has 15 residues. Deletions cut 4 bases from V and 0 bases from J, with 14 bases between.

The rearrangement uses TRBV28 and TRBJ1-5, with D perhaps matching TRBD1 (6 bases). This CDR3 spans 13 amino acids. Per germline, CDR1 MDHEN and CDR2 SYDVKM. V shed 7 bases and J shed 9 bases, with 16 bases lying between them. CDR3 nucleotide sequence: TGTGCCAGCATCAAACAGGGTTTCAGGCCCCAGCATTTT. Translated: CASIKQGFRPQHF.